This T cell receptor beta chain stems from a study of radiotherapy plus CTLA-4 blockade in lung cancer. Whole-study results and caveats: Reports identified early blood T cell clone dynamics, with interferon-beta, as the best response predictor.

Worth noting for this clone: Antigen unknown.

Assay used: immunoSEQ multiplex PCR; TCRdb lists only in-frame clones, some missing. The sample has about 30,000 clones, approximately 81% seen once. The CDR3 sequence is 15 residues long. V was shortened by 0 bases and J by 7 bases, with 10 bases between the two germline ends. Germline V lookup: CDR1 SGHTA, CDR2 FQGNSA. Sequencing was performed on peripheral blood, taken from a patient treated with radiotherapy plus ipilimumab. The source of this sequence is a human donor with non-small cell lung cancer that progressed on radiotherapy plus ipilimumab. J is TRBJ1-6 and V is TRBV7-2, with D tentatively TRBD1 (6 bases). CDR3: CASSLAKGDNSPLHF. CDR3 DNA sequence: TGTGCCAGCAGCTTAGCGAAGGGGGACAATTCACCCCTCCACTTT.